Listed here is a single TCR beta chain. This clonotype was counted ten times or more. The clone's antigen remains unknown. The sample holds no much larger clone one base away, and base qualities are not on file. V is trimmed back by 3 bases and J by 9 bases, and the junction contains 5 bases that no gene match accounts for. The germline V gene sets CDR1 to SGHTA and CDR2 to FQGNSA. Its CDR3 holds 14 amino acids, cysteine through phenylalanine. Only the CDR3 portion is preserved as DNA: 42 bases, with reading frame beginning at the first base. This record comes from a study of T cells in Graves' hyperthyroidism and ophthalmopathy (dated by TCRdb to between 2017 and 2020). For the wider study: Peripheral blood was sampled at the time of initial diagnosis, prior to any treatment. To identify distinguishing TCR V-J signatures, a discovery cohort of about 95 patients was used, comprising 40 to 45 with Graves' ophthalmopathy and approximately 58 with stable Graves' hyperthyroidism. Prospective prediction of ophthalmopathy was tested in an independent validation cohort consisting of fewer than 20 hyperthyroidism patients and around 16 patients who later progressed to ophthalmopathy. For training and testing, the 100 or so patients in the discovery cohort were randomly divided in a 7:3 ratio. The study also compared thyroid tissue and blood T-cell repertoires from five or six Graves' hyperthyroidism patients. Following sampling, methimazole starting at 30 mg daily was given to hyperthyroidism patients, and high-dose intravenous methylprednisolone was given to ophthalmopathy patients. The paper describes TCR Vbeta CDR3 sequencing of 135 peripheral blood samples, made up of some 42 ophthalmopathy patients, roughly 80 hyperthyroidism patients and 17 progressor patients.

On the study overall, not on this receptor specifically: Blood samples also contained most of the expanded thyroid clonotypes (frequency above 0.001), which suggests that blood repertoires may reflect thyroid immune responses. A model built on a 13 V-J signature distinguished ophthalmopathy from stable hyperthyroidism, reaching 87.88% sensitivity and under 84% specificity in cross-validation and 80%/75% in testing. Sample size was not statistically predetermined, and investigators were not blinded to group allocation. In validation, the model predicted progression to ophthalmopathy a median of about 6 months before onset, with roughly 70% sensitivity and 72.22% specificity.

Stable Graves' hyperthyroidism was defined as the absence of progression to ophthalmopathy over 18 months of follow-up. The hyperthyroidism patients were between 18 and 65 years old and newly diagnosed, with a disease duration of less than 2 months. Exclusion was applied to patients with uncontrolled infections, other autoimmune diseases, pregnancy or lactation. Diagnoses were established on the basis of clinical symptoms, serum thyroxine and TRAb, thyroid ultrasound, and orbital computed tomography. PBMCs were separated from roughly 9.3 ml of fresh peripheral blood using Ficoll-Paque density gradient centrifugation. Total RNA was extracted using Trizol reagent, and RNA quality was assessed on an Agilent 2100 Bioanalyzer. TCR beta CDR3 regions were amplified from RNA transcripts. A first-round RT-PCR of the TCR CDR3 used the HTBI primer set with the Qiagen OneStep RT-PCR kit. A second multiplex PCR round built the libraries, followed by size selection and purification. Paired-end sequencing of the libraries was performed with 100 bp reads on an Illumina HiSeq2000. Per the source publication's procedure: SOAPnuke was used to process the raw data, removing reads that contained adapters or uncalled bases, had a mean Phred below 15, or lacked an exact match to the constant primer or identifier. COPE v1.2.5 was used to merge high-quality paired reads, and clonotypes were defined as unique nucleotide sequences. Clonotypes were aligned to IMGT TRBV, TRBD and TRBJ reference segments using MiTCR v1.1. The analysis included only V-J combinations with a frequency above 0.0001, which together covered more than 98% of the repertoires. The TCS score was defined as F50 (clonal expansion) divided by E x V (chaos), with BLOSUM62-based TCRdist calculated between CDR3 peptides within each V-J. Welch's t-statistics and random forest reduced fewer than 550 V-J features to 13, which were used in a naive Bayes classifier (R e1071). TCRdb reanalyzed the raw reads on its own, using fastp at Q25 for trimming and MiXCR for clone calling, and kept in-frame beta chains. Entries that share a CDR3 protein sequence are merged under the most common genes and DNA. In this record, the V and J calls reflect TCRdb's handling and not the investigators' own analysis. This sample is represented by around 620,000 distinct CDR3 sequences; 16% of them were singletons. The biggest ten clones account for approximately 3.8% of the sample.

The rearrangement combines TRBV7-2 with TRBJ2-1, with 10 bases in between that match TRBD2. The TCR sequence derives from a woman in her twenties or thirties with Graves' hyperthyroidism. Sample: blood. The CDR3 sequence is CASSLLAGESEQFF. The nucleotides read TGTGCCAGCAGCTTGCTAGCGGGAGAGAGTGAGCAGTTCTTC. The full variable domain, completed from the reference TRBV7-2 and TRBJ2-1 proteins outside the CDR3, reads GAGVSQSPSNKVTEKGKDVELRCDPISGHTALYWYRQSLGQGLEFLIYFQGNSAPDKSGLPSDRFSAERTGGSVSTLTIQRTQQEDSAVYLCASSLLAGESEQFFGPGTRLTVL.